Presented here are 3 T cell receptor beta chains from one specimen sequenced in a study of blood T cell repertoires in COVID-19. Clones were read by immunoSEQ multiplex PCR, and TCRdb kept only the in-frame ones, dropping some. The sample includes more than 110,000 clones, nearly 80% of them seen just once. The sequenced sample was PBMCs or T cells enriched from blood (not recorded which). The receptors stem from a woman between 50 and 59 years old who had recovered from COVID-19.

This chain connects TRBV28 to TRBJ1-5; D possibly corresponds to TRBD1 (6 bases). Trimming took 6 bases from V and 7 from J, leaving 16 bases between them. The CDR3 has 14 amino acids. CDR1 is MDHEN and CDR2 is SYDVKM in the germline V gene. The CDR3, as DNA: TGTGCCAGCAGCCCGGGGGGGAGGGGGCAGCCCCAGCATTTT. It codes for CASSPGGRGQPQHF. The whole variable domain, filled in from reference TRBV28 and TRBJ1-5, reads DVKVTQSSRYLVKRTGEKVFLECVQDMDHENMFWYRQDPGLGLRLIYFSYDVKMKEKGDIPEGYSVSREKKERFSLILESASTNQTSMYLCASSPGGRGQPQHFGDGTRLSIL.

Written as DNA, the CDR3 is TGTGCCACCAGACTAGCCCCCAACGCAGAGACCCAGTACTTC. It yields the protein CATRLAPNAETQYF. The rearrangement uses TRBV10-3 and TRBJ2-5; 7 nucleotides line up with TRBD2. The germline CDR1 and CDR2 sequences are ENHRY and SYGVKD. The CDR3 spans 14 residues. Unmatched junction bases numbered 12, after V lost 10 bases and J lost 4 bases.

This clone was seen once. CDR3 residues: CASSFQMNTEAFF. The CDR3 bases are TGTGCCAGTAGTTTTCAGATGAACACTGAAGCTTTCTTT. The chain carries TRBV19 and TRBJ1-1; D gene unclear. The CDR3 is 13 residues long. Germline CDR1 reads LNHDA; CDR2 reads SQIVND (reference sequence). The germline V and J ends were trimmed by 5 bases and 0 bases, with 7 bases remaining between them.